The 3 T cell receptor beta chains reported below all come from one sample, sequenced in a study of blood T cell repertoires in COVID-19. Measured with immunoSEQ multiplex PCR; TCRdb has only the in-frame clones, and not every one. The table lists some 190,000 clones, approximately 90% of them singletons, with just under 25% in the top ten. Sequenced input: PBMCs or T cells enriched from blood (not recorded which). The origin of the receptors is a woman aged 40 to 50 in a cohort exposed to, infected with or recovered from COVID-19 (not recorded which).

This clone has a single count. This chain connects TRBV11-2 to TRBJ1-3, with 8 bases that match TRBD1. The J segment lost 1 base and the V segment lost 5 bases, leaving 7 bases of the junction unmatched. Germline CDR1 reads SGHAT; CDR2 reads FQNNGV. The CDR3 covers 16 residues. The CDR3 DNA reads TGTGCCAGCAGCCGATGGGACAGGAATTCTGGAAACACCATATATTTT. Translation gives CASSRWDRNSGNTIYF.

The chain joins TRBV28 to TRBJ2-7, with 8 nucleotides matching TRBD1. The germline gives CDR1 MDHEN, CDR2 SYDVKM. The CDR3 length is 11 residues. With 9 bases clipped from V and 4 bases from J, the junction kept 2 bases outside the gene matches. The CDR3 loop is CARRQGYEQYF. The CDR3 region has the DNA TGTGCCAGAAGACAGGGGTACGAGCAGTACTTC.

The chain joins TRBV6-1 to TRBJ1-5; perhaps TRBD1 as D (5 bases). Per the germline V gene, CDR1 is MNHNS and CDR2 is SASEGT. This CDR3 is built from 15 residues. Trimming took off 2 bases at V and 5 bases at J, with 13 bases between the two ends. CDR3 bases: TGTGCCAGCAGTGAACGGGTAGGCAGGGATCAGCCCCAGCATTTT. Its translation: CASSERVGRDQPQHF.